This T cell receptor beta chain was documented in a study of T cell repertoires in cytomegalovirus infection. Across the study: Evidence of both CMV infection and a matching HLA type came from public TCR beta signatures.

Study-wide results and limits: The ex vivo response was dominated by HLA-C-restricted CMV-specific TCR beta clonotypes. Adding up the frequency of public TCR beta families identified people who carried CMV plus the relevant HLA.

TCRdb redid the calling of the reads with MiXCR, one entry per CDR3 protein. This sample carries 200,000 to 300,000 distinct CDR3 sequences, approximately 9.2% of them seen once, and the ten largest clones take roughly 15%. This clonotype occurred many times. As yet, its antigen is unknown. The CDR3 length is 15 residues. Germline CDR1 and CDR2: MDHEN and SYDVKM. The V end lost 2 bases, the J end lost 4 bases, and 12 bases lay between the germline ends. The chain recombines TRBV28 with TRBJ1-5, with D uncertain. The sequenced sample was PBMCs. The TCR comes from a human donor in good health (CMV status not recorded). Some clones in this sample may be carry-over from other donors' samples. This CDR3 is CASSLVAAINQPQHF. The CDR3 nucleotides are TGTGCCAGCAGTTTAGTGGCGGCGATTAATCAGCCCCAGCATTTT.